Listed below are T cell receptor beta chains from one sample, sequenced in a study of cytomegalovirus exposure and HLA in healthy donors. Sequencing was performed with immunoSEQ multiplex PCR; in TCRdb, only in-frame clones are kept and a portion is missing. The table lists under 100,000 clones, about 9.4% of them singletons. Material: PBMCs. The receptors here all came from a man in his fifties or sixties in good health and CMV-seropositive. The CDR3 runs from the conserved cysteine through the conserved F or W. A D gene is named only where the DNA matches it firmly. The listing skips clone size in some rows; elsewhere it reads once, few, many or a size class.

J gene | D gene | V gene | clone size | CDR3 DNA | CDR3 protein
TRBJ1-4 | - | TRBV30 | few | TGTGCCTGGAGTGGACAGGATATTAATGAAAAACTGTTTTTT | CAWSGQDINEKLFF
TRBJ1-4 | TRBD1 | TRBV7-6 | - | TGTGCCAGCAGACGGAAAGGGGGCGGAAAACTGTTTTTT | CASRRKGGGKLFF
TRBJ2-1 | - | TRBV5-6 | - | TGTGCCAGCAGCTTCATTCGCAGCTCCTACAATGAGCAGTTCTTC | CASSFIRSSYNEQFF
TRBJ1-5 | - | TRBV28 | few | TGTGCCAGCAGATGGACAGTCAATCAGCCCCAGCATTTT | CASRWTVNQPQHF
TRBJ1-5 | - | TRBV7-6 | few | TGTGCCAGCAGCTTAGGTCAGGATAGCAATCAGCCCCAGCATTTT | CASSLGQDSNQPQHF
TRBJ1-2 | - | TRBV15 | - | TGTGCCACCAGCAGAATAACGGGGGGCTACACCTTC | CATSRITGGYTF
TRBJ2-1 | TRBD2 | TRBV11-2 | few | TGTGCCAGCAGCTTTATCGGGGGGGCAGGTGAGCAGTTCTTC | CASSFIGGAGEQFF
TRBJ2-5 | - | TRBV5-6 | few | TGTGCCAGCAGCTTTAGAGCGGGCCAAGAGACCCAGTACTTC | CASSFRAGQETQYF
TRBJ2-1 | TRBD1 | TRBV7-2 | few | TGTGCCAGCAGCTTTGCATCGGGACAGGGGGGTGAGCAGTTCTTC | CASSFASGQGGEQFF
TRBJ2-7 | - | TRBV29-1 | - | TGCAGCGCGGGGATGGAGGGAGGCACCGAGCAGTACTTC | CSAGMEGGTEQYF
TRBJ1-2 | TRBD1 | TRBV28 | - | TGTGCCAGCAGTTCCGGGACAGGGAACTATGGCTACACCTTC | CASSSGTGNYGYTF
TRBJ2-7 | - | TRBV15 | few | TGTGCCACCAGCAGAGATGTAATAGGCGGTTCGAGCTCCTACGAGCAGTACTTC | CATSRDVIGGSSSYEQYF
TRBJ2-3 | - | TRBV11-1 | - | TGTGCCAGCAGCGGTAGCCGGTTCCCAGATACGCAGTATTTT | CASSGSRFPDTQYF
TRBJ1-5 | - | TRBV25-1 | - | TGTGCCAGCAGTGACCCCGGGTCTAGCCCGGATCAGCCCCAGCATTTT | CASSDPGSSPDQPQHF
TRBJ1-4 | - | TRBV25-1 | - | TGTGCCAGCAGTCCTACAGGGCTACCCGCTGAAGAACTGTTTTTT | CASSPTGLPAEELFF
TRBJ2-2 | TRBD2 | TRBV7-8 | - | TGTGCCAGCAGCCATTTAGCGGGAGGCACCGGGGAGCTGTTTTTT | CASSHLAGGTGELFF
TRBJ2-2 | - | TRBV7-6 | few | TGTGCCAGCAGCTTAGTGGTACTACCCACCGGGGAGCTGTTTTTT | CASSLVVLPTGELFF
TRBJ2-1 | - | TRBV6-4 | - | TGTGCCAGCAGTTCACTGAGAGGGAATGAGCAGTTCTTC | CASSSLRGNEQFF
TRBJ2-7 | - | TRBV28 | - | TGTGCCAGCAGTTCCTCCTCACGCGGGGTGTGGGAGCAGTACTTC | CASSSSSRGVWEQYF
TRBJ1-2 | - | TRBV7-2 | few | TGTGCCAGCAGCCAATACAGGGATGGCTACACCTTC | CASSQYRDGYTF
TRBJ1-1 | - | TRBV9 | few | TGTGCCAGCAGCGTAGTAGAAGACACTGAAGCTTTCTTT | CASSVVEDTEAFF
TRBJ1-5 | TRBD1 | TRBV7-8 | few | TGTGCCAGCAGCCCCCCGGGCAGGGGGCCCAGGGGCAATCAGCCCCAGCATTTT | CASSPPGRGPRGNQPQHF
TRBJ2-6 | - | TRBV19 | few | TGTGCCAGTAGTGAACAGGGCCTCCTGGGGGCCAACGTCCTGACTTTC | CASSEQGLLGANVLTF
TRBJ2-1 | - | TRBV19 | few | TGTGCCAGTAGTATAACAGGGAGGGGCAATGAGCAGTTCTTC | CASSITGRGNEQFF
TRBJ2-3 | - | TRBV5-1 | - | TGCGCCAGCGGGAACCAGGGTTTACGCACAGATACGCAGTATTTT | CASGNQGLRTDTQYF
TRBJ2-2 | TRBD2 | TRBV12-5 | - | TGTGCTAGTGGTGTCTCCGGGGGGGCGGGCACCGGGGAGCTGTTTTTT | CASGVSGGAGTGELFF
TRBJ1-1 | - | TRBV28 | - | TGTGCCAGCAGTTTATCACAGGCGGCTGAAGCTTTCTTT | CASSLSQAAEAFF
TRBJ2-2 | TRBD2 | TRBV19 | - | TGTGCCACCTCCGGGAGGGCCGGCACCGGGGAGCTGTTTTTT | CATSGRAGTGELFF
TRBJ2-3 | - | TRBV21-1 | - | TGTGCCAGCAGCGGACTCACCTTAGCGGGAGGGCCCTTCTTCACAGATACGCAGTATTTT | CASSGLTLAGGPFFTDTQYF
TRBJ1-1 | TRBD1 | TRBV9 | - | TGTGCCAGCAGCGTTTGGACAGGAGGGAACACTGAAGCTTTCTTT | CASSVWTGGNTEAFF
TRBJ2-7 | - | TRBV28 | few | TGTGCCAGCAAAAGGGGCTCCTACGAGCAGTACTTC | CASKRGSYEQYF
TRBJ2-1 | - | TRBV7-9 | - | TGTGCCAGCAGCTTTAAGGTGGGGAGTGAGAATGAGCAGTTCTTC | CASSFKVGSENEQFF
TRBJ2-1 | TRBD2 | TRBV11-3 | few | TGTGCCAGCACCAAGACTAGCGGCTACAATGAGCAGTTCTTC | CASTKTSGYNEQFF
TRBJ2-1 | TRBD2 | TRBV19 | few | TGTGCCAGTAGTATGAGGGAGGGCCTTTGGAATGAGCAGTTCTTC | CASSMREGLWNEQFF
TRBJ2-3 | - | TRBV30 | - | TGTGCCTGGAGTGTATGGAGGACCCTCGACAGTCCCCGGCGGGACACAGATACGCAGTATTTT | CAWSVWRTLDSPRRDTDTQYF
TRBJ2-7 | TRBD1 | TRBV5-1 | few | TGCGCCAGCAGCGGACAGGGAAGCACCTACGAGCAGTACTTC | CASSGQGSTYEQYF
TRBJ1-1 | - | TRBV10-3 | - | TGTGCCATCAGTGAGTTTGTACAGGGAAGGGAGACTGAAGCTTTCTTT | CAISEFVQGRETEAFF
TRBJ1-2 | - | TRBV5-6 | - | TGTGCCAGCAGCCGAGTCACCGGGGTGAAGGACTATGGCTACACCTTC | CASSRVTGVKDYGYTF
TRBJ2-2 | TRBD1 | TRBV7-9 | - | TGTGCCAGCAGCACCAGACAGGGAGTTACCGGGGAGCTGTTTTTT | CASSTRQGVTGELFF
TRBJ2-7 | - | TRBV7-2 | - | TGTGCCAGCAGCTTACGGGGAACGACCTACGAGCAGTACTTC | CASSLRGTTYEQYF
TRBJ2-1 | - | TRBV19 | - | TGTGCCAGTAGAGAAGACACAAACAATGAGCAGTTCTTC | CASREDTNNEQFF
TRBJ2-3 | TRBD2 | TRBV30 | - | TGTGCCCTGGGACCGGGAGGGGGGGCAGATACGCAGTATTTT | CALGPGGGADTQYF
TRBJ2-7 | TRBD1 | TRBV11-3 | - | TGTGCCAGCAGCCAGGACAGGTCCTCCTACGAGCAGTACTTC | CASSQDRSSYEQYF
TRBJ1-6 | - | TRBV6-6 | - | TGTGCCAGCAGTTACTCGGGGGGAAATAATTCACCCCTCCACTTT | CASSYSGGNNSPLHF
TRBJ1-2 | TRBD1 | TRBV28 | - | TGTGCCGGACAGGGGGAAGGGGGGGGCTACACCTTC | CAGQGEGGGYTF
TRBJ1-3 | TRBD1 | TRBV9 | few | TGTGCCAGCAGCGCCCTACAGGGGGCGAATGGAAACACCATATATTTT | CASSALQGANGNTIYF
TRBJ1-2 | TRBD1 | TRBV2 | - | TGTGCCAGCCGAGGGGCAGGGGGAAGGAACTATGGCTACACCTTC | CASRGAGGRNYGYTF
TRBJ2-1 | TRBD1 | TRBV7-9 | few | TGTGCCAGCAGCTCTCTGGGACAGGGGGCAAATGAGCAGTTCTTC | CASSSLGQGANEQFF
TRBJ2-7 | - | TRBV5-5 | - | TGTGCCAGCAGCTTGACAGGACCCTACGAGCAGTACTTC | CASSLTGPYEQYF
TRBJ1-1 | - | TRBV5-1 | few | TGCGCCAGCAGGGAGATGTATCTCATGAACACTGAAGCTTTCTTT | CASREMYLMNTEAFF
TRBJ1-2 | - | TRBV5-4 | few | TGTGCCAGCACCGACGGGGGGACCACTAACTATGGCTACACCTTC | CASTDGGTTNYGYTF
TRBJ1-2 | - | TRBV28 | - | TGTGCCAGCAGGGGCTCGGGGGTGGGAAGCTATGGCTACACCTTC | CASRGSGVGSYGYTF
TRBJ1-1 | - | TRBV27 | - | TGTGCCAGCAACCCGGGGGTACACTCTGGTGAAGCTTTCTTT | CASNPGVHSGEAFF
TRBJ2-1 | - | TRBV5-3 | few | TGTGCCAGAAGCCTCGCCATAGCGGACTACAATGAGCAGTTCTTC | CARSLAIADYNEQFF
TRBJ2-2 | - | TRBV10-3 | - | TGTGCCATCAGTGAGACTCCAGGCGGGGAGCTGTTTTTT | CAISETPGGELFF
TRBJ2-5 | TRBD2 | TRBV27 | - | TGTGCCAGCAGTTTTGTAGCGGGAAGGCAAGAGACCCAGTACTTC | CASSFVAGRQETQYF
TRBJ1-2 | - | TRBV29-1 | - | TGCAGCGTTGACTCGGAGGGAGTAATGGGTGGCTACACCTTC | CSVDSEGVMGGYTF
TRBJ1-6 | TRBD1 | TRBV30 | - | TGTGCCTGGAGTGCGGGACAGGATAATTCACCCCTCCACTTT | CAWSAGQDNSPLHF
TRBJ2-7 | TRBD2 | TRBV7-9 | few | TGTGCCAGCAGCTCGGCGGGGAGGGACGAGCAGTACTTC | CASSSAGRDEQYF
TRBJ2-5 | TRBD1 | TRBV5-1 | - | TGCGCCAGCAGCTCACAGGGGCTCCAAGAGACCCAGTACTTC | CASSSQGLQETQYF